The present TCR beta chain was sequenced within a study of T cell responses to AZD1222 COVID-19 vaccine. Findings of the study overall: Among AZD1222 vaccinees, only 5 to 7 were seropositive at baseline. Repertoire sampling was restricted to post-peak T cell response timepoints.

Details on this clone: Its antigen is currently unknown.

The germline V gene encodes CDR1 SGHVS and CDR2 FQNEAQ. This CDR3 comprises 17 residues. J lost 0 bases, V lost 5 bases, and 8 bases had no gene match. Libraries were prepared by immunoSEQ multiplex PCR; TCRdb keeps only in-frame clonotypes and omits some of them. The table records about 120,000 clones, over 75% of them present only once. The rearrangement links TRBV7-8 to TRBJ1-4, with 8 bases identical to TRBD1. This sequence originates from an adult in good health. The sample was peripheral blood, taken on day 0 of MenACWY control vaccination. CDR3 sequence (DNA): TGTGCCAGCAGCGCCAGACAGGGGATAGCAACTAATGAAAAACTGTTTTTT. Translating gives CASSARQGIATNEKLFF. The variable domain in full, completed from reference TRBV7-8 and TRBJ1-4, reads GAGVSQSPRYKVAKRGQDVALRCDPISGHVSLFWYQQALGQGPEFLTYFQNEAQLDKSGLPSDRFFAERPEGSVSTLKIQRTQQEDSAVYLCASSARQGIATNEKLFFGSGTQLSVL.